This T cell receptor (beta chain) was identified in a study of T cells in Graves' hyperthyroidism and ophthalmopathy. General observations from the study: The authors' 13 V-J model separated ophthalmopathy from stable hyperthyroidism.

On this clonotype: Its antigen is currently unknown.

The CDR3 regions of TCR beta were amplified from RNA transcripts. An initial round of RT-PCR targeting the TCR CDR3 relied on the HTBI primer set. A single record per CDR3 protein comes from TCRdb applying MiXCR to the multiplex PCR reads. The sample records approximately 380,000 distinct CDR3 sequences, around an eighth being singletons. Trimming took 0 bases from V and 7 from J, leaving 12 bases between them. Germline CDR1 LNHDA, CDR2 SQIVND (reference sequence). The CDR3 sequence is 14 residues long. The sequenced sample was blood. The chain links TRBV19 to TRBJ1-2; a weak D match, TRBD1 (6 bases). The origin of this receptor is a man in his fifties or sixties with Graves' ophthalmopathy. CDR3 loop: CASSIERRGGGYTF. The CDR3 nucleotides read TGTGCCAGTAGTATAGAACGCAGGGGAGGTGGCTACACCTTC.